This TCR beta chain was recovered during a study of neurological immune-mediated disorders (dated by TCRdb to the late 2010s). General notes on the study: Using UMI-based sequencing, the study compared peripheral blood TCR-beta repertoires from patients with HTLV-I-associated myelopathy (HAM/TSP), patients with multiple sclerosis, and healthy controls. Of the approximately 70 subjects in the cohort, about 14 were HAM/TSP patients, some 35 were multiple sclerosis patients, and some 20 were healthy controls. Alongside PBMC samples, the set of some 100 TCR-beta libraries contained longitudinal samples, technical triplicates, and paired CD4+ and CD8+ T-cell subsets that had been sorted.

From the germline V gene (reference sequence), CDR1 is DFQATT and CDR2 is SNEGSKA. CDR3 length: 14 amino acids, cysteine to phenylalanine. The retained sequence is limited to the CDR3, 42 bases, with the frame set at the first base. V is clipped by 3 bases and J by 7 bases, and the sequence between their germline boundaries is 16 bases long. In this sample, this clonotype turned up many times. Its antigen target is currently unknown. The sample holds no much larger clone one base away, and base qualities are not on file. Results and caveats for the whole study, not just this receptor: No identical CDR3 amino acid sequences were found to be shared among expanded clones across subjects, suggesting that TCR-beta repertoires were private in all groups. TCR clonal expansion was highest in HAM/TSP patients and lowest in MS patients, with MS patients falling below even healthy controls.

cDNA was synthesized by template-switch 5'RACE using a primer with a 10-nucleotide random unique molecular identifier that tagged each TCR transcript. Every sequencing run covered 15-18 subjects and yielded more than 160 million TCR-beta sequences. Total RNA was extracted with the RNeasy kit. Using the KAPA Real-time Library Amplification kit, TCR-beta VDJ regions were amplified with primers for the TCR constant region and the 5'RACE anchor. Sample indexes and Illumina adaptors were added in a first PCR, and a second PCR then increased library yield. After Ampure bead purification, the TCR product of roughly 650 bp was size-selected on a 2% E-gel SizeSelection system. Before pooling, library quality was checked on a Bioanalyzer, concentration was measured with Qubit, and libraries were quantified with the Kapa Library Quantification kit. An Illumina HiSeq 2500 sequenced the libraries paired-end 2 x 150 bp. To increase sequence diversity, roughly 24-32% phiX was spiked into each library pool. As for the authors' bioinformatics: Quality-filtered reads were processed with the UMI-based MiGEC pipeline, and over 75% of raw TCR sequences were removed by the MiGEC pipeline during error correction. IMGT germline references were used for aligning VDJ genes, and each clonotype was defined as a unique CDR3 amino acid sequence together with its V-J genes. Clonal expansion, Shannon diversity, and CDR3 relatedness (CalcPairwiseDistances, ClusterSamples) were evaluated with VDJtools, and phylogenetic trees were built with CLCbio workbench. A clone was classed as expanded if it had 8 or more unique UMIs, a cutoff based on coefficient-of-variation modelling across technical triplicates. The raw public data were reprocessed by TCRdb itself: fastp quality trimming at Q25, MiXCR clonotype calling, in-frame beta chains only. Under each unique CDR3 protein, matching rows form one entry showing the most common genes and DNA. The V and J calls and clone size are TCRdb's, not the authors'. In all, the sample holds about 22,000 distinct CDR3 sequences, and more than 9% of those were seen once. About 22% of the sample is held by the ten biggest clonotypes.

Unsorted PBMC libraries were generated from 2 million PBMCs stored in RNAlater at -80 °C until RNA extraction. Peripheral blood was subjected to Ficoll-Hypaque density gradient centrifugation to isolate PBMCs, which were then cryopreserved in liquid nitrogen. The material sequenced was PBMCs. This TCR came from a woman aged 60-75 years with HTLV-1-associated myelopathy (HAM/TSP). Rearrangement joined TRBV20-1 to TRBJ2-1; the D call could be TRBD1 or TRBD2, with each sharing 6 bases. For the CDR3, the sequence is CSASTGALTNEQFF. The bases are TGCAGTGCTAGCACGGGGGCCCTTACGAATGAGCAGTTCTTC.